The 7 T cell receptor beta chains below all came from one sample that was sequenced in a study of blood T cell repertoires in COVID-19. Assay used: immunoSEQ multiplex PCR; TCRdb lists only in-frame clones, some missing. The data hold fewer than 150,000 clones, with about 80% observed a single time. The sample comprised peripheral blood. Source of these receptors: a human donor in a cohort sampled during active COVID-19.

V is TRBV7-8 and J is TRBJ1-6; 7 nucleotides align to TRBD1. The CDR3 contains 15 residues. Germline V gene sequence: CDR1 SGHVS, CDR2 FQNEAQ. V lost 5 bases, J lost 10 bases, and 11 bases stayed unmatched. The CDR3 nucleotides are TGTGCCAGCAGCCCGGGACAGTCCAGGGGGTCACCCCTCCACTTT. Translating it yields CASSPGQSRGSPLHF.

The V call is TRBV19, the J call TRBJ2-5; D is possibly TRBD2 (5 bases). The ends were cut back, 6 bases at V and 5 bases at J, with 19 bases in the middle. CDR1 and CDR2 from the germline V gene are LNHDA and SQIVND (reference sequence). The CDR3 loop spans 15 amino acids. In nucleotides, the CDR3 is TGTGCCAGTAGCCCCCGGGGTTACCTCCGGGAGACCCAGTACTTC. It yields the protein CASSPRGYLRETQYF.

CDR3 sequence (DNA): TGTGCCAGCAGCTTGGGCACAGGGGGCAATGAGCAGTTCTTC. This translates into CASSLGTGGNEQFF. The chain joins TRBV5-5 to TRBJ2-1; 8 positions agree with TRBD1. The CDR3 consists of 14 residues. CDR1 is SGHKS and CDR2 is YYEKEE in the germline V gene (reference sequence). After removal of 0 bases from V and 6 bases from J, the junction contained 2 bases not matched to a gene.

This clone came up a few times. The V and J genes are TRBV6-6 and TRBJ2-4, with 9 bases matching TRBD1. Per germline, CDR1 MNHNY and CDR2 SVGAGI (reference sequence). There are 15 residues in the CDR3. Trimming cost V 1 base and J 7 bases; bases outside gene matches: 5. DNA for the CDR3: TGTGCCAGCAGTTACTTAGACAGGGGGGAGAACATTCAGTACTTC. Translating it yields CASSYLDRGENIQYF.

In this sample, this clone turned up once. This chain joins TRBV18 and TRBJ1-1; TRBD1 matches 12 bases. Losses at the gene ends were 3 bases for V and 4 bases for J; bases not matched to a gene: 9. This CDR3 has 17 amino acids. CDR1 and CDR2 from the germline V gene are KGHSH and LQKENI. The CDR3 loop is CASSPPRDRGPATEAFF. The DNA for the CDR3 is TGTGCCAGCTCACCCCCTCGGGACAGGGGGCCGGCCACTGAAGCTTTCTTT.

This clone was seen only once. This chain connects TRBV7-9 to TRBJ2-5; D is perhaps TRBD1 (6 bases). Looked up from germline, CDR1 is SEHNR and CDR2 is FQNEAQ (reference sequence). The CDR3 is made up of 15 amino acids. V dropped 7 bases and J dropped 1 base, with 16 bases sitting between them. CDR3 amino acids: CASNRGGPGQETQYF. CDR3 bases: TGTGCCAGCAACCGAGGGGGACCAGGCCAAGAGACCCAGTACTTC.

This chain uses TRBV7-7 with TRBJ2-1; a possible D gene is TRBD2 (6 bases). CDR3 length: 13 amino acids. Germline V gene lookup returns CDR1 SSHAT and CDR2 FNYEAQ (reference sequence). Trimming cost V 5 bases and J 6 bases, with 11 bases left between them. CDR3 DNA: TGTGCCAGCAGCCCTACTAGCATCAATGAGCAGTTCTTC. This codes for CASSPTSINEQFF.